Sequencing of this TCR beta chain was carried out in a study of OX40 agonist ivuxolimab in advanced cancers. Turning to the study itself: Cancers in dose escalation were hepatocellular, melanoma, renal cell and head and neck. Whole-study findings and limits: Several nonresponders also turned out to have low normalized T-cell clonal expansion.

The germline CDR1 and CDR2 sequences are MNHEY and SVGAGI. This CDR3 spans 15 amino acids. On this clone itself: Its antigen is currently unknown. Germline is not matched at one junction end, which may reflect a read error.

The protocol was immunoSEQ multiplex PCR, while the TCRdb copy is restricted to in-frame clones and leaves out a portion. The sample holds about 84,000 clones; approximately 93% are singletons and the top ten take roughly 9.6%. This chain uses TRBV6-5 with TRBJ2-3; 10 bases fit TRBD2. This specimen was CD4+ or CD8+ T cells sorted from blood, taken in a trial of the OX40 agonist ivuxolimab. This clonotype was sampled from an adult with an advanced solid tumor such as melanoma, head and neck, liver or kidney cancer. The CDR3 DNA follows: TGTGCCAGCAGTCACTCTAGCGGGAGAGCAGATACGCAGTATTTT. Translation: CASSHSSGRADTQYF.